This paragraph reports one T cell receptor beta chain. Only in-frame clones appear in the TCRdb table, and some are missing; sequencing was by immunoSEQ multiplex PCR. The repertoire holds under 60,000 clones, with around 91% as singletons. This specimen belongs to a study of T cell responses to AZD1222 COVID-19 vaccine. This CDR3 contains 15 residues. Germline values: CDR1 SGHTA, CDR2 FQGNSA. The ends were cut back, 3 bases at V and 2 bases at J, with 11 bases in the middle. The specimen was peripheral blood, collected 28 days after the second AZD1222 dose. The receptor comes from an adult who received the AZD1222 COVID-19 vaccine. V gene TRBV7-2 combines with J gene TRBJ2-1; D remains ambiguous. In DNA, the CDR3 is TGTGCCAGCAGCTTGTTAGGTAATACCTACAATGAGCAGTTCTTC. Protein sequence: CASSLLGNTYNEQFF.